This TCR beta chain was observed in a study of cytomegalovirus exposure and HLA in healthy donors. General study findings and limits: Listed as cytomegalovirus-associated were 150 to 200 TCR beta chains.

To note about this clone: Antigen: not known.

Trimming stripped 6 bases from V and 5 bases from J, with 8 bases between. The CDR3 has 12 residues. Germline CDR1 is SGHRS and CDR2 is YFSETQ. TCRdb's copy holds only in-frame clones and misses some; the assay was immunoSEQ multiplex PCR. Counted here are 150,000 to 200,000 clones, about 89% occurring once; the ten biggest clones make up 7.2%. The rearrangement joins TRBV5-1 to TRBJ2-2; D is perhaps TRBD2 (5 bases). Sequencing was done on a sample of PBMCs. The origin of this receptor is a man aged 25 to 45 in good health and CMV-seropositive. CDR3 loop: CASNRDTGELFF. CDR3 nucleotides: TGCGCCAGCAACCGGGATACCGGGGAGCTGTTTTTT.